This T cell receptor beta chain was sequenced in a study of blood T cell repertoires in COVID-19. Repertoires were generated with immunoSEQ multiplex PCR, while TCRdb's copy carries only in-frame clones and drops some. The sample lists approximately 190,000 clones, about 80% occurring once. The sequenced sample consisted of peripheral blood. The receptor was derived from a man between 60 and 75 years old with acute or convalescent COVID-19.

For the CDR3, the DNA is TGCGCCAGCAGCTTGGCGGCTAGCGGGACCTACGAGCAGTACTTC. Its translation: CASSLAASGTYEQYF. The V call is TRBV5-1, the J call TRBJ2-7; 9 bases line up with TRBD2. Germline CDR1 SGHRS, CDR2 YFSETQ. The CDR3 runs 15 residues. Trimming removed 0 bases from V and 2 bases from J; junction bases left unmatched: 3.